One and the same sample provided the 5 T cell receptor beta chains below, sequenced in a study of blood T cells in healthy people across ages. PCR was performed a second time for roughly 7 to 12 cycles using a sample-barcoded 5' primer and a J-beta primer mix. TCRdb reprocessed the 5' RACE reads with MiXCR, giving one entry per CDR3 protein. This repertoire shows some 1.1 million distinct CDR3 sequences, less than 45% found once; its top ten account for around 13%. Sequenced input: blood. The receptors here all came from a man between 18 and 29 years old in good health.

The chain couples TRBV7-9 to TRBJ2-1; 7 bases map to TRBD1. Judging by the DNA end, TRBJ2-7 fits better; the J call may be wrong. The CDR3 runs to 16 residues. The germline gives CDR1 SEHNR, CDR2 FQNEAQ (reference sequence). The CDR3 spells CASSLGNWDSYNEQYF. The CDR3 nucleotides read TGTGCCAGCAGCTTAGGAAATTGGGACAGCTACAATGAGCAGTACTTC.

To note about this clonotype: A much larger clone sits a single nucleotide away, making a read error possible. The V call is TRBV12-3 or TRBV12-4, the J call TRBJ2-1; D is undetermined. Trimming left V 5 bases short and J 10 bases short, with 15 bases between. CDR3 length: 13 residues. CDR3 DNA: TGTGCCAGCAGTGCCGACATTGGTTCCGAGCAGTTCTTC. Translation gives CASSADIGSEQFF.

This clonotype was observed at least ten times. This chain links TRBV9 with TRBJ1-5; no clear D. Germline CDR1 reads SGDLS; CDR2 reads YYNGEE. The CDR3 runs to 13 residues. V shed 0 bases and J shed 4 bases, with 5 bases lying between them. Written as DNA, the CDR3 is TGTGCCAGCAGCGTAGCGGGTAATCAGCCCCAGCATTTT. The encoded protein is CASSVAGNQPQHF.

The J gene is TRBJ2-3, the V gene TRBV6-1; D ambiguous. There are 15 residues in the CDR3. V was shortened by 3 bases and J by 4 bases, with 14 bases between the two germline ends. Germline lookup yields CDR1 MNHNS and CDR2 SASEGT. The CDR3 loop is CASSELVTRADTQYF. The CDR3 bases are TGTGCCAGCAGTGAGCTAGTGACCCGAGCAGATACGCAGTATTTT.

CDR3 coding DNA: TGTGCCAGCAGTGAGGTGGAGATCTATGGCTACACCTTC. Protein sequence: CASSEVEIYGYTF. The V gene is TRBV2, the J gene TRBJ1-2, with no clear D. Trimming pared 3 bases from V and 4 bases from J, leaving 9 bases between. Germline V gene data show CDR1 as SNHLY and CDR2 as FYNNEI. The CDR3 sequence is 13 residues long.